The present T cell receptor beta chain was sequenced within a study of blood T cell repertoires in COVID-19. The germline gives CDR1 SGHAT, CDR2 FQNNGV. The CDR3 contains 14 residues. J was trimmed by 7 bases and V by 4 bases; bases with no gene match: 5. Original methodology: Amplification from reference gene primers served as the basis for estimated nucleated cell counts. Libraries were prepared by immunoSEQ multiplex PCR; TCRdb keeps only in-frame clonotypes and omits some of them. The D gene and trimming were derived from the DNA, and the V and J assignments and clone size from that table. The table shows around 79,000 clones, with 75% to 85% occurring only once.

The TCR comes from a woman aged 60-75 years with acute or convalescent COVID-19. This sequence joins TRBV11-2 and TRBJ1-5; 9 bases agree with TRBD1. Specimen: peripheral blood. CDR3 sequence: CASSSDRGGQPQHF. CDR3 in DNA: TGTGCCAGCAGCTCGGACAGGGGAGGACAGCCCCAGCATTTT.